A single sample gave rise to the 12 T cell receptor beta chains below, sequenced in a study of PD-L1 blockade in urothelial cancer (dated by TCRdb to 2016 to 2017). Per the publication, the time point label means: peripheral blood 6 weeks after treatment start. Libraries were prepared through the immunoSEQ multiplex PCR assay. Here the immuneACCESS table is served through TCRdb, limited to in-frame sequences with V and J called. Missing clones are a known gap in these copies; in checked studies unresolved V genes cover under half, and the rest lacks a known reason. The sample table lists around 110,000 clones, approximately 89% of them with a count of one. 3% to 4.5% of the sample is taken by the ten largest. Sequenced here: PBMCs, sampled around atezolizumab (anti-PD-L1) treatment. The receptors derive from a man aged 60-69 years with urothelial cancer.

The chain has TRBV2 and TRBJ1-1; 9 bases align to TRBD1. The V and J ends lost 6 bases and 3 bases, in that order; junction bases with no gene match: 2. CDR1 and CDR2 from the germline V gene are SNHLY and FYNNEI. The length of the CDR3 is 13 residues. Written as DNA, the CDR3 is TGTGCCAGCAGGGGACAGGGCGACACTGAAGCTTTCTTT. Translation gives CASRGQGDTEAFF.

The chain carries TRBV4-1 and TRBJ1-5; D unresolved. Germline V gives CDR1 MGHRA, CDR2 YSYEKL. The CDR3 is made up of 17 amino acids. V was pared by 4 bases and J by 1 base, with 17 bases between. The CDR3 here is CASSREPVGGSNQPQHF. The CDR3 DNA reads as TGCGCCAGCAGCCGGGAGCCAGTTGGCGGGAGCAATCAGCCCCAGCATTTT.

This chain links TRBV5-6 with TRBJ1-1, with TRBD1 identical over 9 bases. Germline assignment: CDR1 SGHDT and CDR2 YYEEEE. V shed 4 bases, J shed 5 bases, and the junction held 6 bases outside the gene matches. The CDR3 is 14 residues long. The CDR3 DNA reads TGTGCCAGCAGCGAACAGGGGGCGAGGACTGAAGCTTTCTTT. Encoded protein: CASSEQGARTEAFF.

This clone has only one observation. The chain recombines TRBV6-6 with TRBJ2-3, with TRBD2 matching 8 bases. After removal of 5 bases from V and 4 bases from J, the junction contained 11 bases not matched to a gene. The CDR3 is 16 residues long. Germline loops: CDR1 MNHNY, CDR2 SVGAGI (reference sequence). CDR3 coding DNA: TGTGCCAGCAGTCTTGCTAGCGGGTTGGGATCAGATACGCAGTATTTT. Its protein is CASSLASGLGSDTQYF.

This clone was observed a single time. The CDR3 sequence is CASSSYHRSSYEQYF. CDR3 nucleotides: TGTGCCAGCAGTTCCTATCACAGGAGCTCCTACGAGCAGTACTTC. The rearrangement joins TRBV28 to TRBJ2-7; tentatively, D is TRBD1 (5 bases). V was pared by 4 bases and J by 0 bases, with 13 bases between. Germline CDR1 reads MDHEN; CDR2 reads SYDVKM. The CDR3 contains 15 residues.

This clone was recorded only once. CDR3 nucleotides: TGTGCCAGCATCTCCAGGGGTGCTGGAAACACCATATATTTT. Translating gives CASISRGAGNTIYF. This chain links TRBV6-5 with TRBJ1-3; D possibly corresponds to TRBD1 (6 bases). This CDR3 has 14 amino acids. Germline loops: CDR1 MNHEY, CDR2 SVGAGI. Trimming took off 7 bases at V and 2 bases at J, with 12 bases between the two ends.

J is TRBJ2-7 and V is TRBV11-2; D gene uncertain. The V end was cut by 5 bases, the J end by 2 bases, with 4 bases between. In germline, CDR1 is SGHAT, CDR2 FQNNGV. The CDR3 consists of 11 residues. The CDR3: CASSRAYEQYF. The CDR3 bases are TGTGCCAGCAGCCGGGCCTACGAGCAGTACTTC. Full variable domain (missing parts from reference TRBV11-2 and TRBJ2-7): EAGVAQSPRYKIIEKRQSVAFWCNPISGHATLYWYQQILGQGPKLLIQFQNNGVVDDSQLPKDRFSAERLKGVDSTLKIQPAKLEDSAVYLCASSRAYEQYFGPGTRLTVT.

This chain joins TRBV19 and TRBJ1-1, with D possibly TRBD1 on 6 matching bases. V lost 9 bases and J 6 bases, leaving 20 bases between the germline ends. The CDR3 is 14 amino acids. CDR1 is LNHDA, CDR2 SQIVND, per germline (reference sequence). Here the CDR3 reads CASRRQGKVPEAFF. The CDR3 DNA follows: TGTGCCAGCCGCCGCCAGGGGAAGGTCCCTGAAGCTTTCTTT.

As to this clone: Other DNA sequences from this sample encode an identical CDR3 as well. CDR3 DNA sequence: TGTGCCAGCGGGGGGACTGAAGCTTTCTTT. Translation gives CASGGTEAFF. This chain connects TRBV2 to TRBJ1-1; D is perhaps TRBD1 (5 bases). Germline V gene lookup returns CDR1 SNHLY and CDR2 FYNNEI. Trimming removed 8 bases at V and 5 bases at J, with 6 bases between. CDR3 size: 10 residues.

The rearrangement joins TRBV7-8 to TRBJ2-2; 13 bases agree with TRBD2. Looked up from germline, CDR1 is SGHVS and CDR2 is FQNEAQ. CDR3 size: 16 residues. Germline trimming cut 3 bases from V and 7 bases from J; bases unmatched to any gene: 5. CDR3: CASSFGTSGVVGELFF. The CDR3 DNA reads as TGTGCCAGCAGCTTTGGGACTAGCGGGGTTGTCGGGGAGCTGTTTTTT.

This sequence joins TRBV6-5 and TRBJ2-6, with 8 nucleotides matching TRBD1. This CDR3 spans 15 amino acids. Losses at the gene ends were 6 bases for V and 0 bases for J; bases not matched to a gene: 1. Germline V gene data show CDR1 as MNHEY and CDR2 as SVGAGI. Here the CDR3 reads CASRTGGSGANVLTF. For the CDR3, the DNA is TGTGCCAGCAGAACAGGGGGCTCTGGGGCCAACGTCCTGACTTTC.

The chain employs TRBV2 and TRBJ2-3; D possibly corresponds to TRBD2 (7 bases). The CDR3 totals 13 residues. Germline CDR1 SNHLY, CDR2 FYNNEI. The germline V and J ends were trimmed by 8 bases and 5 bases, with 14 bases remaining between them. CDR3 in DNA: TGTGCCAGCCGACGGGGGGCCAGAGATACGCAGTATTTT. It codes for CASRRGARDTQYF.